These T cell receptor beta chains were read from a single sample in a study of cytomegalovirus exposure and HLA in healthy donors. Sequencing used immunoSEQ multiplex PCR; TCRdb keeps in-frame clones, though not all of them. This sample's table reports about 200,000 clones. Source material: PBMCs. Receptors were obtained from a girl aged 2 to 9 in good health and CMV-seropositive. CDR3s include the opening cysteine and the closing phenylalanine or tryptophan. The order of the fields is D gene, J gene, V gene, CDR3 DNA, CDR3 protein. A D gene is named only where the DNA matches it firmly.

TRBD1 | TRBJ2-7 | TRBV2 | TGTGCCAGCAGTGATTTAGGTGTTACAGGGGTCGAGCAGTACTTC | CASSDLGVTGVEQYF
. | TRBJ1-2 | TRBV28 | TGTGCCAGCATGGGCAGCACCTATGGCTACACCTTC | CASMGSTYGYTF
TRBD2 | TRBJ2-3 | TRBV5-1 | TGCGCCAGCAGCTTGAGGGAGGGATCTAGCACAGATACGCAGTATTTT | CASSLREGSSTDTQYF
. | TRBJ2-7 | TRBV20-1 | TGCAGTGCTAGAGACTTATACGAGCAGTACTTC | CSARDLYEQYF
TRBD1 | TRBJ2-5 | TRBV5-1 | TGCGCCAGCACCCGGACAGGTGAATCGGGGGAGACCCAGTACTTC | CASTRTGESGETQYF
. | TRBJ2-2 | TRBV6-5 | TGTGCCAGCAGTGGAACCCCAGGCACCGGGGAGCTGTTTTTT | CASSGTPGTGELFF
. | TRBJ2-2 | TRBV27 | TGTGCCAGAGAACGGGTCCCAGAGCCCGGGGAGCTGTTTTTT | CARERVPEPGELFF
. | TRBJ1-2 | TRBV9 | TGTGCCAGTTCCGGGACACTCTATGGCTACACCTTC | CASSGTLYGYTF
. | TRBJ1-5 | TRBV2 | TGTGCCAGCAGTGGCGATCAGCCCCAGCATTTT | CASSGDQPQHF
TRBD2 | TRBJ2-7 | TRBV6-6 | TGTGCCAGCAGCGTCTCCCGCCCGGGACTAGCGGGAGAACAGTACTTC | CASSVSRPGLAGEQYF
. | TRBJ1-1 | TRBV7-2 | TGTGCCAGCAGCTTAGCCAGGGGAACAGGGAAAGCTTTCTTT | CASSLARGTGKAFF
TRBD2 | TRBJ2-7 | TRBV6-6 | TGTGCCAGCAGTTATCTGGCGGGAGCCCTATACGAGCAGTACTTC | CASSYLAGALYEQYF
. | TRBJ2-1 | TRBV11-1 | TGTGCCAGCAGCTTAGACAGGAGCGACCCCTACAATGAGCAGTTCTTC | CASSLDRSDPYNEQFF
TRBD2 | TRBJ2-1 | TRBV5-1 | TGCGCCAGCAGCTTGAGGGCAGCGGGAGACCCTGAGCAGTTCTTC | CASSLRAAGDPEQFF
. | TRBJ2-2 | TRBV6-5 | TGTGCCAGCAGTTTGAGAAGCGGGTACACCGGGGAGCTGTTTTTT | CASSLRSGYTGELFF
. | TRBJ2-5 | TRBV27 | TGTGCCAGCAGTTCTTGGGGGGAGGAGGAGACCCAGTACTTC | CASSSWGEEETQYF
. | TRBJ1-2 | TRBV7-6 | TGTGCCAGCAGCCAACTTTCCCAGGGTATGGGTGGCTACACCTTC | CASSQLSQGMGGYTF
TRBD2 | TRBJ2-1 | TRBV4-1 | TGCGCCAGCAGCCACACGACTAGCGGGATTCAAAATGAGCAGTTCTTC | CASSHTTSGIQNEQFF
TRBD2 | TRBJ2-3 | TRBV2 | TGTGCCAGACAACCCGACAAAGAAGAAGGACTAGCGGGAGTGGGGCCAGATACGCAGTATTTT | CARQPDKEEGLAGVGPDTQYF
TRBD2 | TRBJ2-7 | TRBV28 | TGTGCCAGCAGCTCTAGCGGCTACTACGAGCAGTACTTC | CASSSSGYYEQYF
. | TRBJ1-1 | TRBV15 | TGTGCCACCTCCCTGGCCAGGGGCCAAAATGAAGCTTTCTTT | CATSLARGQNEAFF
TRBD2 | TRBJ2-1 | TRBV5-4 | TGTGCCAGCAGCCAGAGCGGGAGTAATCTGTTCTTC | CASSQSGSNLFF
. | TRBJ1-2 | TRBV27 | TGTGCCAGCAGTTATATGGCAGGTATCACGAATGGCTACACCTTC | CASSYMAGITNGYTF
TRBD2 | TRBJ2-7 | TRBV6-7 | TGTGCCAGCAGACTAGGACTAGCGGGGACCTACGAGCAGTACTTC | CASRLGLAGTYEQYF
TRBD1 | TRBJ1-1 | TRBV29-1 | TGCAGCGGTACCAGGGGGCCTCTTACTGAAGCTTTCTTT | CSGTRGPLTEAFF
TRBD1 | TRBJ2-7 | TRBV7-9 | TGTGCCAGCAGTTGGGACAGTTCCTACGAGCAGTACTTC | CASSWDSSYEQYF
TRBD1 | TRBJ1-1 | TRBV19 | TGTGCCAGTAGTTTGCGGACAGGCTCGAACACTGAAGCTTTCTTT | CASSLRTGSNTEAFF
. | TRBJ1-6 | TRBV11-2 | TGTGCCAGCAGCTTAGATACGGGTCCTTATAATTCACCCCTCCACTTT | CASSLDTGPYNSPLHF
TRBD2 | TRBJ2-1 | TRBV19 | TGTGCCACCGCGCTGCAGACTAGCGGGGTTGAGCAGTTCTTC | CATALQTSGVEQFF
TRBD1 | TRBJ1-1 | TRBV9 | TGTGCCAGCAGCGCCCGGACAGGGGGCAACACTGAAGCTTTCTTT | CASSARTGGNTEAFF
. | TRBJ2-1 | TRBV19 | TGTGCCAGTAGTATGTCTGGAGCGCCCGAGCAGTTCTTC | CASSMSGAPEQFF
TRBD2 | TRBJ2-2 | TRBV11-2 | TGTGCCAGCAGCTTAGGCATAGGACTAGTTAGCCCCGGGGAGCTGTTTTTT | CASSLGIGLVSPGELFF
TRBD1 | TRBJ2-1 | TRBV6-5 | TGTGCCAGCAGATTACCAGGGGGTTCGTACAATGAGCAGTTCTTC | CASRLPGGSYNEQFF
TRBD2 | TRBJ2-3 | TRBV29-1 | TGCAGCGTTGACCCCCGCGGGGGTTGGGGAAACACAGATACGCAGTATTTT | CSVDPRGGWGNTDTQYF